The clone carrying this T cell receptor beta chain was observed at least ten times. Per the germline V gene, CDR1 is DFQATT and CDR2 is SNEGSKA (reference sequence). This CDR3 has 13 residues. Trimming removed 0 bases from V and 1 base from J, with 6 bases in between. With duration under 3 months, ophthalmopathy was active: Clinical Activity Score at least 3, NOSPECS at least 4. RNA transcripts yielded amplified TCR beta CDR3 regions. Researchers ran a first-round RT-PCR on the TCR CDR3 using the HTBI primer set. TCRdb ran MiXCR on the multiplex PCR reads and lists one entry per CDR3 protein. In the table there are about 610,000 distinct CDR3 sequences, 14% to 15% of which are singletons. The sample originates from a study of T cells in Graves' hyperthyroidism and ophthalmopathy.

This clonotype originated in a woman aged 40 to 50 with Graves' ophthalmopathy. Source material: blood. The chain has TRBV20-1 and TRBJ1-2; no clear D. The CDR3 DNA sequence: TGCAGTGCTAGAGATAGATTTAACTATGGCTACACCTTC. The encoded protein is CSARDRFNYGYTF.